The 3 T cell receptor beta chains presented below share a single source sample, sequenced in a study of shared clonotypes between healthy human individuals (dated by TCRdb to the early 2020s). CD8 naive samples consisted of CD45RO-negative cells that were positively selected for CCR7, yielding a CD45RA+CCR7+ population without TemRA cells. Receptor libraries were prepared by the immunoSEQ multiplex PCR assay. The table was pulled from immuneACCESS by TCRdb, which kept in-frame rearrangements only. Such tables lose some clones; where checked, under half of the loss comes from unresolved V genes, and the rest has no known cause. The sample yields about 580,000 clones; roughly 98% were counted once. Clones ranked in the top ten supply 0.3% of the sample. The source material was naive CD8+ T cells sorted from blood. What the cell subset or site label conveys for this sample: CD45RA+CCR7+. These receptors were obtained from a man aged 30-40 years in good health.

This chain connects TRBV7-8 to TRBJ2-3, with D uncertain. V was clipped by 5 bases and J by 3 bases, with 12 bases between them. This CDR3 is 14 amino acids long. Germline-derived CDR1 and CDR2 are SGHVS and FQNEAQ. CDR3 nucleotide sequence: TGTGCCAGCAGCCTCTTGGGTCTAACAGATACGCAGTATTTT. It translates to CASSLLGLTDTQYF.

This clone has only one observation. The V and J genes are TRBV10-3 and TRBJ2-1; 11 bases align to TRBD2. The CDR3 covers 16 residues. Germline CDR1 and CDR2: ENHRY and SYGVKD. V shed 6 bases and J 9 bases; nucleotides not matched to a gene: 13. The CDR3 spells CAISPGTSGPVAEQFF. DNA for the CDR3: TGTGCCATCAGCCCCGGGACTAGCGGCCCCGTGGCTGAGCAGTTCTTC.

As regards this clone: In the same sample, other DNA sequences code for this CDR3. The chain uses TRBV11-2 and TRBJ2-2; D call uncertain. CDR1 is SGHAT, CDR2 FQNNGV, per germline. This CDR3 region has 13 residues. V was clipped by 1 base and J by 4 bases, with 4 bases between them. The CDR3 spells CASSLVGTGELFF. The CDR3 DNA is TGTGCCAGCAGCTTAGTAGGCACCGGGGAGCTGTTTTTT.